A selection of T cell receptor beta chains follows, all from one sample in a study of naive and memory T cell subsets. Each CDR3 protein gets one entry after TCRdb re-called the UMI-ligation and nested PCR reads with MiXCR. The sample shows some 30,000 distinct CDR3 sequences, more than 6.5% of them seen only once. The source was skin, collected from a tuberculin skin test site. Every receptor here comes from an adult in good health. Both conserved end residues are part of each CDR3. Fields, in order: J gene, D gene, V gene, clone size, CDR3 protein, CDR3 DNA. A D gene is named only where the DNA matches it firmly. Expanded clones are given a class, and other clones once, few, many or no size at all.

J gene: TRBJ2-5
D gene: TRBD1
V gene: TRBV29-1
clone size: many
CDR3 protein: CSVEDAGQGMETQYF
CDR3 DNA: TGCAGCGTTGAAGATGCGGGACAGGGGATGGAGACCCAGTACTTC

J gene: TRBJ1-1
D gene: -
V gene: TRBV28
clone size: many
CDR3 protein: CASSSLMGNTEAFF
CDR3 DNA: TGTGCCAGCAGTTCCCTAATGGGGAACACTGAAGCTTTCTTT

J gene: TRBJ2-7
D gene: -
V gene: TRBV5-1
clone size: many
CDR3 protein: CASSLAQGSYEQYF
CDR3 DNA: TGCGCCAGCAGCTTGGCACAGGGATCCTACGAGCAGTACTTC

J gene: TRBJ2-7
D gene: TRBD1
V gene: TRBV19
clone size: -
CDR3 protein: CASQPTGSSYEQYF
CDR3 DNA: TGTGCCAGTCAACCGACAGGGAGCTCCTACGAGCAGTACTTC

J gene: TRBJ2-4
D gene: -
V gene: TRBV27
clone size: many
CDR3 protein: CASSLLGARGKNIQYF
CDR3 DNA: TGTGCCAGCAGTTTGTTGGGGGCAAGGGGCAAAAACATTCAGTACTTC

J gene: TRBJ1-1
D gene: -
V gene: TRBV7-9
clone size: many
CDR3 protein: CASTLDSMNTEAFF
CDR3 DNA: TGTGCCAGCACCTTAGACAGCATGAACACTGAAGCTTTCTTT

J gene: TRBJ1-4
D gene: -
V gene: TRBV25-1
clone size: many
CDR3 protein: CASGEGLYGEKLFF
CDR3 DNA: TGTGCCAGCGGGGAGGGGTTGTACGGTGAAAAACTGTTTTTT

J gene: TRBJ1-1
D gene: TRBD1
V gene: TRBV27
clone size: -
CDR3 protein: CASSSRQGVDTEAFF
CDR3 DNA: TGTGCCAGCAGTTCCCGACAGGGGGTAGACACTGAAGCTTTCTTT

J gene: TRBJ2-3
D gene: -
V gene: TRBV29-1
clone size: few
CDR3 protein: CSVDVYLTQYF
CDR3 DNA: TGCAGCGTTGATGTCTACCTAACGCAGTATTTT

J gene: TRBJ1-2
D gene: TRBD1
V gene: TRBV12-5
clone size: few
CDR3 protein: CASGPTGKGVHGYTF
CDR3 DNA: TGTGCTAGTGGACCGACAGGGAAGGGCGTCCATGGCTACACCTTC

J gene: TRBJ2-7
D gene: TRBD2
V gene: TRBV7-7
clone size: many
CDR3 protein: CASSLGAGAYEQYF
CDR3 DNA: TGTGCCAGCAGCTTAGGGGCGGGGGCCTACGAGCAGTACTTC

J gene: TRBJ2-1
D gene: -
V gene: TRBV12-3/TRBV12-4
clone size: many
CDR3 protein: CASSLVGGAWEQFF
CDR3 DNA: TGTGCCAGCAGTTTGGTAGGGGGGGCATGGGAGCAGTTCTTC

J gene: TRBJ2-1
D gene: TRBD1
V gene: TRBV5-6
clone size: -
CDR3 protein: CASTPGTGSNEQFF
CDR3 DNA: TGTGCCAGCACCCCAGGGACAGGGAGCAATGAGCAGTTCTTC

J gene: TRBJ1-5
D gene: -
V gene: TRBV2
clone size: many
CDR3 protein: CASSGDGNGNQPQHF
CDR3 DNA: TGTGCCAGCAGTGGTGATGGGAACGGAAATCAGCCCCAGCATTTT

J gene: TRBJ1-6
D gene: -
V gene: TRBV13
clone size: few
CDR3 protein: CASSLSGSDSPLHF
CDR3 DNA: TGTGCCAGCAGCTTGTCAGGGTCAGATTCACCCCTCCACTTT

J gene: TRBJ2-1
D gene: -
V gene: TRBV6-5
clone size: -
CDR3 protein: CASGGGWGGLNEQFF
CDR3 DNA: TGTGCCAGCGGCGGTGGGTGGGGGGGCTTGAATGAGCAGTTCTTC

J gene: TRBJ1-1
D gene: -
V gene: TRBV20-1
clone size: many
CDR3 protein: CSARTSGQMNTEAFF
CDR3 DNA: TGCAGTGCTCGGACCTCTGGGCAGATGAACACTGAAGCTTTCTTT

J gene: TRBJ2-1
D gene: -
V gene: TRBV6-2/TRBV6-3
clone size: few
CDR3 protein: CAGAGGAENNEQFF
CDR3 DNA: TGTGCCGGAGCAGGTGGGGCAGAGAACAATGAGCAGTTCTTC

J gene: TRBJ2-1
D gene: TRBD2
V gene: TRBV10-3
clone size: many
CDR3 protein: CAISGRGGLASYNEQFF
CDR3 DNA: TGTGCCATCAGTGGGAGGGGAGGACTAGCATCGTACAATGAGCAGTTCTTC

J gene: TRBJ2-3
D gene: TRBD2
V gene: TRBV6-5
clone size: many
CDR3 protein: CASSGLAGVADTQYF
CDR3 DNA: TGTGCCAGCAGCGGACTAGCGGGGGTGGCAGATACGCAGTATTTT

J gene: TRBJ2-1
D gene: TRBD2
V gene: TRBV12-3/TRBV12-4
clone size: few
CDR3 protein: CASTPGTSAHNEQFF
CDR3 DNA: TGTGCCAGCACCCCGGGGACTAGCGCCCACAATGAGCAGTTCTTC

J gene: TRBJ1-2
D gene: -
V gene: TRBV7-2
clone size: many
CDR3 protein: CASSSYEGALHYGYTF
CDR3 DNA: TGTGCCAGCAGCTCATATGAGGGAGCCCTGCACTATGGCTACACCTTC

J gene: TRBJ2-3
D gene: TRBD2
V gene: TRBV20-1
clone size: many
CDR3 protein: CSATKWGSGGTDTQYF
CDR3 DNA: TGCAGTGCTACTAAGTGGGGTAGCGGGGGGACAGATACGCAGTATTTT

J gene: TRBJ2-1
D gene: TRBD2
V gene: TRBV9
clone size: many
CDR3 protein: CASSVGGYLRGGGNEQFF
CDR3 DNA: TGTGCCAGCAGCGTAGGGGGGTATTTGCGGGGGGGCGGCAATGAGCAGTTCTTC

J gene: TRBJ2-7
D gene: TRBD1
V gene: TRBV19
clone size: many
CDR3 protein: CASSNQDRPPYEQYF
CDR3 DNA: TGTGCCAGTAGTAACCAGGACAGGCCCCCCTACGAGCAGTACTTC

J gene: TRBJ1-2
D gene: TRBD1
V gene: TRBV5-1
clone size: few
CDR3 protein: CASSPNRGGDGYTF
CDR3 DNA: TGCGCCAGCAGCCCCAACAGGGGCGGGGATGGCTACACCTTC

J gene: TRBJ2-7
D gene: -
V gene: TRBV7-6
clone size: many
CDR3 protein: CASSLASDYEQYF
CDR3 DNA: TGTGCCAGCAGCTTAGCGTCTGACTACGAGCAGTACTTC

J gene: TRBJ2-1
D gene: -
V gene: TRBV9
clone size: few
CDR3 protein: CASSVVSSEQFF
CDR3 DNA: TGTGCCAGCAGCGTAGTGAGTTCCGAGCAGTTCTTC

J gene: TRBJ2-5
D gene: -
V gene: TRBV24-1
clone size: many
CDR3 protein: CATSDGSQETQYF
CDR3 DNA: TGTGCCACCAGTGACGGCAGCCAAGAGACCCAGTACTTC

J gene: TRBJ2-1
D gene: -
V gene: TRBV2
clone size: large
CDR3 protein: CASGGGSYNEQFF
CDR3 DNA: TGTGCCAGCGGAGGGGGCTCCTACAATGAGCAGTTCTTC

J gene: TRBJ2-1
D gene: -
V gene: TRBV5-1
clone size: many
CDR3 protein: CASSHRAGMTGNEQFF
CDR3 DNA: TGCGCCAGCAGCCACCGGGCGGGGATGACTGGCAATGAGCAGTTCTTC

J gene: TRBJ2-5
D gene: -
V gene: TRBV5-4
clone size: few
CDR3 protein: CASSLASPWETQYF
CDR3 DNA: TGTGCCAGCAGCTTGGCAAGCCCTTGGGAGACCCAGTACTTC

J gene: TRBJ1-2
D gene: -
V gene: TRBV4-1
clone size: -
CDR3 protein: CASSQVLRRRGYTF
CDR3 DNA: TGCGCCAGCAGCCAAGTCCTACGGCGGCGGGGCTACACCTTC

J gene: TRBJ2-5
D gene: TRBD1
V gene: TRBV6-5
clone size: -
CDR3 protein: CASRPGTGCLETQYF
CDR3 DNA: TGTGCCAGCAGGCCCGGGACAGGGTGTTTAGAGACCCAGTACTTC

J gene: TRBJ1-2
D gene: -
V gene: TRBV3-1
clone size: few
CDR3 protein: CASSRTAYGYTF
CDR3 DNA: TGTGCCAGCAGCAGGACAGCCTATGGCTACACCTTC

J gene: TRBJ2-2
D gene: TRBD2
V gene: TRBV6-5
clone size: -
CDR3 protein: CASSSLAGGPGGELFF
CDR3 DNA: TGTGCCAGCAGTTCTTTAGCGGGGGGGCCCGGCGGGGAGCTGTTTTTT

J gene: TRBJ1-5
D gene: TRBD1
V gene: TRBV12-3/TRBV12-4
clone size: few
CDR3 protein: CASRPTGNQPQHF
CDR3 DNA: TGTGCCAGCAGGCCGACAGGGAACCAGCCCCAGCATTTT

J gene: TRBJ2-1
D gene: TRBD2
V gene: TRBV2
clone size: many
CDR3 protein: CASSTRGLAGDNEQFF
CDR3 DNA: TGTGCCAGCAGTACCCGGGGACTAGCGGGAGACAATGAGCAGTTCTTC

J gene: TRBJ1-2
D gene: -
V gene: TRBV7-9
clone size: many
CDR3 protein: CASSPPGLGSSNYGYTF
CDR3 DNA: TGTGCCAGCAGCCCTCCCGGGCTCGGGTCGTCTAACTATGGCTACACCTTC

J gene: TRBJ2-5
D gene: TRBD2
V gene: TRBV6-1
clone size: -
CDR3 protein: CASSGRLAGEETQYF
CDR3 DNA: TGTGCCAGTTCGGGGAGACTAGCGGGGGAAGAGACCCAGTACTTC

J gene: TRBJ2-1
D gene: -
V gene: TRBV27
clone size: many
CDR3 protein: CASSSWGGQVNEQFF
CDR3 DNA: TGTGCCAGCAGTTCTTGGGGGGGCCAGGTAAATGAGCAGTTCTTC

J gene: TRBJ2-5
D gene: -
V gene: TRBV3-1
clone size: many
CDR3 protein: CASSQDLGCEETQYF
CDR3 DNA: TGTGCCAGCAGCCAAGATCTTGGGTGCGAAGAGACCCAGTACTTC

J gene: TRBJ2-2
D gene: -
V gene: TRBV5-1
clone size: many
CDR3 protein: CASSYIDSDTGELFF
CDR3 DNA: TGCGCCAGCAGCTACATTGACTCAGACACCGGGGAGCTGTTTTTT

J gene: TRBJ2-1
D gene: TRBD2
V gene: TRBV5-5
clone size: many
CDR3 protein: CASSLFALAGGHSEQFF
CDR3 DNA: TGTGCCAGCAGCTTGTTTGCCCTAGCGGGGGGGCATAGTGAGCAGTTCTTC

J gene: TRBJ2-2
D gene: -
V gene: TRBV5-6
clone size: -
CDR3 protein: CASSLEAAGLYTGELFF
CDR3 DNA: TGTGCCAGCAGCTTGGAGGCGGCAGGGTTGTACACCGGGGAGCTGTTTTTT

J gene: TRBJ1-3
D gene: -
V gene: TRBV27
clone size: -
CDR3 protein: CASSFAMTGNTIYF
CDR3 DNA: TGTGCCAGCAGTTTTGCGATGACTGGAAACACCATATATTTT

J gene: TRBJ2-5
D gene: TRBD1
V gene: TRBV5-1
clone size: many
CDR3 protein: CASSLEGGPETQYF
CDR3 DNA: TGCGCCAGCAGCTTGGAAGGGGGCCCAGAGACCCAGTACTTC

J gene: TRBJ2-5
D gene: -
V gene: TRBV7-2
clone size: many
CDR3 protein: CASSSRDQGGTQYF
CDR3 DNA: TGTGCCAGCAGCTCCCGAGACCAGGGGGGGACCCAGTACTTC

J gene: TRBJ2-1
D gene: -
V gene: TRBV12-3/TRBV12-4
clone size: -
CDR3 protein: CASSFSAEQFF
CDR3 DNA: TGTGCCAGCAGTTTTTCCGCTGAGCAGTTCTTC

J gene: TRBJ2-7
D gene: -
V gene: TRBV3-1
clone size: many
CDR3 protein: CASSLVLGQYEQYF
CDR3 DNA: TGTGCCAGCAGCCTGGTACTTGGACAATACGAGCAGTACTTC